This entry lists 22 T cell receptor beta chains sequenced from one sample in a study of T-cell reconstitution after alpha-beta-depleted transplantation in children. TCRbeta library preparation incorporated unique molecular identifiers. MiXCR, applied by TCRdb to the PCR reads, yields one record per CDR3 protein. The table shows 200,000 to 250,000 distinct CDR3 sequences, with roughly 24% occurring only once. Sample: PBMCs, taken before TCRalphabeta/CD19-depleted stem cell transplant. The source of these receptors is a girl aged 2-9 years with Fanconi anemia, due to receive a stem cell transplant.

This chain joins TRBV12-3 or TRBV12-4 and TRBJ2-7; D may correspond to TRBD1 or TRBD2 (5 bases each). V lost 3 bases to trimming and J lost 2 bases, with 20 bases between them. The CDR3 spans 17 residues. CDR3 amino acids: CASSFIFGAPKAYEQYF. CDR3 nucleotide sequence: TGTGCCAGCAGTTTTATATTCGGGGCTCCAAAGGCCTACGAGCAGTACTTC.

The chain is built from TRBV7-9 and TRBJ2-1, with 11 nucleotides matching TRBD1. This CDR3 has 15 residues. J lost 7 bases, V lost 4 bases, and 6 bases had no gene match. Germline-derived CDR1 and CDR2 are SEHNR and FQNEAQ (reference sequence). In nucleotides, the CDR3 is TGTGCCAGCAGCTCCTGGACAGGGGGCAAGAATGAGCAGTTCTTC. It specifies CASSSWTGGKNEQFF. The whole variable domain, remainder taken from reference TRBV7-9 and TRBJ2-1, is DTGVSQNPRHKITKRGQNVTFRCDPISEHNRLYWYRQTLGQGPEFLTYFQNEAQLEKSRLLSDRFSAERPKGSFSTLEIQRTEQGDSAMYLCASSSWTGGKNEQFFGPGTRLTVL.

This clonotype was seen a few times. This sequence joins TRBV20-1 and TRBJ1-2; no clear D gene. Germline V gene sequence: CDR1 DFQATT, CDR2 SNEGSKA (reference sequence). V lost 0 bases and J lost 4, with 6 bases in between. CDR3 size: 12 residues. CDR3 DNA sequence: TGCAGTGCTAGAGACCGGGCCTATGGCTACACCTTC. This translates into CSARDRAYGYTF.

This clonotype was found many times. The chain employs TRBV29-1 and TRBJ2-3; TRBD1 matches at 8 bases. Germline loops: CDR1 SQVTM, CDR2 ANQGSEA. The trim removed 3 bases at V and 4 bases at J, leaving 9 bases unmatched. This CDR3 is 15 amino acids long. CDR3 in amino acids: CSVEITGGGSDTQYF. The CDR3 DNA sequence: TGCAGCGTTGAGATAACAGGGGGTGGATCAGATACGCAGTATTTT.

The chain recombines TRBV5-1 with TRBJ1-2, with 11 positions matching TRBD1. Germline V CDR1 and CDR2: SGHRS, YFSETQ. The V and J ends lost 4 bases and 7 bases, in that order; junction bases with no gene match: 9. The CDR3 contains 15 residues. For the CDR3, the DNA is TGCGCCAGCAGCACCGATCGAGGACAGGGGGCTGGCTACACCTTC. This sequence encodes CASSTDRGQGAGYTF.

This clonotype was seen many times. The chain carries TRBV29-1 and TRBJ2-7; weak D call: TRBD1 (6 bases). Deletions cut 3 bases from V and 4 bases from J, with 16 bases between. The germline V gene encodes CDR1 SQVTM and CDR2 ANQGSEA. The CDR3 is 14 residues long. The CDR3 nucleotides read TGCAGCGTTGAGGCTCCGCAGGGGAAATACGAGCAGTACTTC. Translation gives CSVEAPQGKYEQYF.

The chain recombines TRBV7-2 with TRBJ2-2; D is uncertain. Trimming shortened V by 8 bases and J by 4 bases, and 11 bases separated the two germline ends. CDR3 length: 13 amino acids. Germline V CDR1 and CDR2: SGHTA, FQGNSA. The CDR3, as DNA: TGTGCCAGCCAGAGGACCCGCACCGGGGAGCTGTTTTTT. Translated, it gives CASQRTRTGELFF.

This clonotype was counted between two and nine times. The J gene is TRBJ1-1, the V gene TRBV5-1, with 7 nucleotides matching TRBD1. V shed 5 bases, J shed 3 bases, and the junction held 7 bases outside the gene matches. Germline CDR1 is SGHRS and CDR2 is YFSETQ. The CDR3 runs 14 residues. The CDR3 loop is CASRSQGVHTEAFF. CDR3 sequence (DNA): TGCGCCAGCAGGTCGCAGGGGGTCCACACTGAAGCTTTCTTT.

This clonotype was seen a few times. V and J are TRBV29-1 and TRBJ2-5, with D possibly being TRBD2 (6 bases). Germline CDR1 and CDR2: SQVTM and ANQGSEA. Trimming cost V 3 bases and J 4 bases, with 9 bases left between them. The CDR3 sequence is 12 residues long. The CDR3: CSVEPGGETQYF. CDR3 coding DNA: TGCAGCGTTGAGCCCGGGGGAGAGACCCAGTACTTC.

This clonotype was found many times. V gene TRBV29-1 combines with J gene TRBJ1-1, with D hard to call. Germline V gene sequence: CDR1 SQVTM, CDR2 ANQGSEA. V was clipped by 7 bases and J by 8 bases, with 17 bases between them. The CDR3 sequence is 12 residues long. For the CDR3, the DNA is TGCAGCGCAATGGTGGCTGGAATCGAAGCTTTCTTT. The encoded protein is CSAMVAGIEAFF. Based on the CDR3 plus reference TRBV29-1 and TRBJ1-1, the full variable domain is SAVISQKPSRDICQRGTSLTIQCQVDSQVTMMFWYRQQPGQSLTLIATANQGSEATYESGFVIDKFPISRPNLTFSTLTVSNMSPEDSSIYLCSAMVAGIEAFFGQGTRLTVV.

In its sample, this clonotype was seen many times. This rearrangement joins TRBV7-2 to TRBJ2-3; D is undetermined. The V end was cut by 6 bases, the J end by 0 bases, with 7 bases between. The CDR3 length is 13 residues. CDR1 is SGHTA, CDR2 FQGNSA, per germline. The CDR3 DNA is TGTGCCAGCAGGTCCACTAGCACAGATACGCAGTATTTT. As protein: CASRSTSTDTQYF.

The table lists this clonotype with a few counts. The chain has TRBV7-3 and TRBJ1-2; D not resolved. CDR1 is SGHTA, CDR2 FQGTGA, per germline. This CDR3 contains 15 residues. Deletions cut 1 base from V and 2 bases from J, with 11 bases between. The DNA for the CDR3 is TGTGCCAGCAGCTTAATAAAGGGAGTGAACTATGGCTACACCTTC. It is translated as CASSLIKGVNYGYTF.

CDR3 sequence: CASSLALASDTQYF. As DNA, the CDR3 is TGCGCCAGCAGCTTGGCCCTAGCGTCAGATACGCAGTATTTT. The chain couples TRBV5-1 to TRBJ2-3; D is possibly TRBD2 (6 bases). Trimming left V 0 bases short and J 4 bases short, with 9 bases between. Germline CDR1 and CDR2: SGHRS and YFSETQ. This CDR3 is 14 amino acids long.

This clonotype was picked up many times. The chain has TRBV4-2 and TRBJ2-2, with D unresolved. CDR1 is LGHNA, CDR2 YNFKEQ, per germline. The CDR3 sequence is 14 residues long. Trimming shortened V by 0 bases and J by 5 bases, and 7 bases separated the two germline ends. The CDR3 reads CASSQDALTGELFF. CDR3 DNA sequence: TGTGCCAGCAGCCAAGATGCACTAACCGGGGAGCTGTTTTTT.

The chain links TRBV7-2 to TRBJ2-7; 8 bases map to TRBD1. This CDR3 spans 15 amino acids. CDR1 SGHTA and CDR2 FQGNSA come from the germline V gene. V shed 0 bases and J 5 bases; nucleotides not matched to a gene: 6. DNA for the CDR3: TGTGCCAGCAGCTTAGCGGGACAGGTATCGAACGAGCAGTACTTC. It is translated as CASSLAGQVSNEQYF.

This clonotype was recorded many times. The J gene is TRBJ2-3, the V gene TRBV12-3 or TRBV12-4; D is uncertain. With 8 bases removed from V and 14 bases from J, the gap between germline ends came to 17 bases. The CDR3 sequence is 11 residues long. CDR3 sequence reads: CASQEATSVYF. CDR3 sequence (DNA): TGTGCCAGCCAGGAAGCCACCAGCGTGTATTTT.

In its sample, this clonotype was seen many times. This sequence joins TRBV12-3 or TRBV12-4 and TRBJ2-5, with D possibly matching TRBD2 (5 bases). V dropped 6 bases and J dropped 5 bases, with 25 bases sitting between them. This CDR3 comprises 17 residues. The DNA for the CDR3 is TGTGCCAGCAGCCGGACCGGTCTCCTTGCTGCTAGCGAGACCCAGTACTTC. Amino acids: CASSRTGLLAASETQYF.

This clonotype was seen ten or more times. This chain connects TRBV6-4 to TRBJ2-3; 7 bases align to TRBD2. The V gene end was trimmed by 2 bases and the J gene end by 1 base; junction bases not matched to a gene: 3. CDR1 is MRHNA and CDR2 is SNTAGT in the germline V gene. The CDR3 is 15 amino acids. CDR3 sequence: CASSDRAGGTDTQYF. The DNA for the CDR3 is TGTGCCAGCAGTGACAGGGCGGGGGGCACAGATACGCAGTATTTT.

Many counts were recorded for this clonotype. The chain joins TRBV30 to TRBJ1-6; the D is unclear. Trimming left V 2 bases short and J 11 bases short, with 1 base between. There are 9 residues in the CDR3. From germline, CDR1 is GTSNPN and CDR2 SVGIG (reference sequence). The CDR3 nucleotides read TGTGCCTGGAGTCCACCCCTCCACTTT. As protein: CAWSPPLHF.

Ten or more counts support this clonotype. The V and J genes are TRBV7-2 and TRBJ2-7; TRBD1 matches at 8 bases. CDR1 SGHTA and CDR2 FQGNSA come from the germline V gene. Trimming took 1 base from V and 3 from J; bases not matched to a gene: 5. There are 15 residues in the CDR3. For the CDR3, the DNA is TGTGCCAGCAGCTTAGAACTGACAGGGGACTACGAGCAGTACTTC. Encoded protein: CASSLELTGDYEQYF.

Many counts were recorded for this clonotype. The chain couples TRBV6-6 to TRBJ2-1; 13 bases map to TRBD2. The CDR3 is 15 residues long. Germline CDR1 is MNHNY and CDR2 is SVGAGI (reference sequence). V lost 4 bases, J lost 6 bases, and 3 bases stayed unmatched. CDR3 in DNA: TGTGCCAGCAGTTTACTAGCGGGGGGGTTCAATGAGCAGTTCTTC. Protein product: CASSLLAGGFNEQFF.

On this clonotype itself: Since a much larger clone is just one base distant, this may be a read error. J is TRBJ1-2 and V is TRBV29-1; perhaps TRBD1 as D (6 bases). The length of the CDR3 is 14 residues. The V gene lost 3 bases and the J gene lost 12 bases, with 23 bases spanning the gap. Looked up from germline, CDR1 is SQVTM and CDR2 is ANQGSEA. The CDR3 DNA reads as TGCAGCGTTGATGCCGACCAGGGGAGGATTCGCCACACCTTC. Protein sequence: CSVDADQGRIRHTF.